Listed below are T cell receptor beta chains from one sample, sequenced in a study of T cell repertoires in cytomegalovirus infection. Each CDR3 protein is one row after TCRdb ran MiXCR on the reads. The sample yields 900,000 to 950,000 distinct CDR3 sequences, roughly 30% seen once. These TCRs are of unknown antigen specificity. Sample: cultured CD8+ T cells from PBMCs, taken from culture after CMV antigen stimulation. The origin of the receptors is a human donor in good health (CMV status not recorded). Some clones in this sample may be carry-over from other donors' samples. The conserved cysteine and the conserved F or W are not part of the CDR3 here.

CDR3aa: ASSHPGGGFEDTQY
v_gene: TRBV7-6

CDR3aa: ASSIWAGLNTGELF
v_gene: TRBV19

CDR3aa: ASRGNRQEISGANVLT
v_gene: TRBV7-9

CDR3aa: ASSLGQGFSNTEAF
v_gene: TRBV5-1

CDR3aa: ASSFQAIHTSGNTIY
v_gene: TRBV13

CDR3aa: ASSFGQVNNEQF
v_gene: TRBV27

CDR3aa: ASSVEGLKRNEQF
v_gene: TRBV5-1

CDR3aa: ASSQGQLNEKLF
v_gene: TRBV4-1

CDR3aa: ASSLVIDGETQY
v_gene: TRBV7-6

CDR3aa: ASSPEIRTDYEQY
v_gene: TRBV7-6

CDR3aa: ASSSTMDREGTDTQY
v_gene: TRBV7-6

CDR3aa: ASSFGEVAYEQY
v_gene: TRBV12-3/TRBV12-4

CDR3aa: ASSQSYHNEQF
v_gene: TRBV19

CDR3aa: ASSRDKIEKLF
v_gene: TRBV7-8

CDR3aa: AGGGGTDTQY
v_gene: TRBV7-8

CDR3aa: ATSDPGLPEETQY
v_gene: TRBV24-1

CDR3aa: ASSFSGGYGDEQF
v_gene: TRBV6-2/TRBV6-3

CDR3aa: ASGGDLDRDYYEQY
v_gene: TRBV2

CDR3aa: SARDLGAAYTDTQY
v_gene: TRBV20-1

CDR3aa: ASSIERSSGGSPWEELF
v_gene: TRBV19

CDR3aa: ASSMGDPGELF
v_gene: TRBV19

CDR3aa: ASSSMGGFTDTQY
v_gene: TRBV7-2

CDR3aa: AISESTQGSNTEAF
v_gene: TRBV10-3

CDR3aa: ASTHGVRRPDGYT
v_gene: TRBV12-3/TRBV12-4

CDR3aa: ASSSGTDRKAQH
v_gene: TRBV18

CDR3aa: ASSHDPRDRATEAF
v_gene: TRBV28

CDR3aa: ASSFANRGLDIQY
v_gene: TRBV12-3/TRBV12-4

CDR3aa: ASSFRQRYEQY
v_gene: TRBV27

CDR3aa: ASSTRGTEAF
v_gene: TRBV27

CDR3aa: ASSSGTGLSGELF
v_gene: TRBV7-6

CDR3aa: ASSHGEGGTEAF
v_gene: TRBV4-1

CDR3aa: SARDRGNDGYT
v_gene: TRBV20-1

CDR3aa: ASSLAGSSEQF
v_gene: TRBV7-9

CDR3aa: ATSDLRVANVLT
v_gene: TRBV24-1

CDR3aa: ASSGPGGGLEDTQY
v_gene: TRBV28

CDR3aa: ASSLALQGRTEAF
v_gene: TRBV7-2

CDR3aa: ASSLYKGIYAEQY
v_gene: TRBV19

CDR3aa: DSSSSGGEGPYEQY
v_gene: TRBV6-5

CDR3aa: AVRDRHLPSETQY
v_gene: TRBV7-9

CDR3aa: ASSPTWGAEVSYEQY
v_gene: TRBV7-8

CDR3aa: ASSLAGSADTQY
v_gene: TRBV7-9

CDR3aa: ASSLRREGGEQF
v_gene: TRBV5-5

CDR3aa: ASSTKTERGYEQY
v_gene: TRBV7-9

CDR3aa: ASSERWTGIYEQY
v_gene: TRBV6-4

CDR3aa: ASSLGGLAWEETQY
v_gene: TRBV7-2

CDR3aa: ASSYLRRSDEQY
v_gene: TRBV7-8

CDR3aa: ASSVRGHEAF
v_gene: TRBV9

CDR3aa: ASSEAAYGLQGVNGTEAF
v_gene: TRBV6-1

CDR3aa: ASSIRWGGEVVGNEQF
v_gene: TRBV19

CDR3aa: ASTVTGANTEAF
v_gene: TRBV12-3/TRBV12-4

CDR3aa: ASSLTGGVGNYGYT
v_gene: TRBV12-3/TRBV12-4

CDR3aa: ASTVWDRTQETQY
v_gene: TRBV28

CDR3aa: ASKGAGGVETQY
v_gene: TRBV19

CDR3aa: ACKNANTIY
v_gene: TRBV6-6

CDR3aa: ATSRVPAVNTGELF
v_gene: TRBV15